At least ten counts were recorded for the clone carrying this T cell receptor beta chain. Its target is not known. V dropped 5 bases and J dropped 2 bases, with 17 bases sitting between them. The CDR3 length is 16 residues. Germline V gene lookup returns CDR1 KGHDR and CDR2 SFDVKD. This record belongs to a study of CD8 T cells in ankylosing spondylitis. Study-wide points: Roughly eight highly homologous variants made up a TCR beta motif that seemed to typify ankylosing spondylitis blood. Significant enrichment of disease-linked clones was reportedly seen in matched ankylosing spondylitis synovial fluid.

Libraries for TCR beta were made by quantitative 5'-RACE with molecular barcodes. TCRdb re-analysed the 5' RACE reads in MiXCR, keeping a single row per CDR3 protein. The sample gives about 210,000 distinct CDR3 sequences, more than 5.5% of which show up once; 12% to 15% is in the top ten. The receptor's source is a male donor with ankylosing spondylitis. What was sequenced was blood, either unsorted or a sorted T cell fraction (not recorded which). This chain connects TRBV24-1 to TRBJ2-5; TRBD2 is a possible D gene (6 bases). CDR3 sequence: CATSAPGTGVQETQYF. The CDR3 coding sequence is TGTGCCACCAGTGCCCCAGGGACGGGGGTACAAGAGACCCAGTACTTC.